These 8 T cell receptor beta chains were all obtained from the same sample, sequenced in a study of blood T cells in healthy people across ages. A second PCR of about 6 to 12 cycles used a sample-barcoded 5' primer and a J-beta primer mix. TCRdb itself ran the 5' RACE reads through MiXCR, one entry per CDR3 protein. The sample records approximately 760,000 distinct CDR3 sequences, about 25% being singletons. The same sample was also used in a study of T cells of mothers and their children.

Sequencing was carried out using blood. These receptor sequences come from a boy between 5 and 17 years old in good health.

Here the CDR3 reads CASSRTTGSSYNEQFF. CDR3 nucleotide sequence: TGTGCCAGCAGCCGGACGACAGGTTCCTCCTACAATGAGCAGTTCTTC. The V and J genes are TRBV3-1 and TRBJ2-1; maybe TRBD1 (6 bases). Trimming pared 4 bases from V and 0 bases from J, leaving 13 bases between. This CDR3 is 16 amino acids long. Looked up from germline, CDR1 is LGHDT and CDR2 is YNNKEL (reference sequence).

The V call is TRBV7-2, the J call TRBJ2-5; D gene ambiguous. The CDR3 loop spans 10 amino acids. CDR1 and CDR2 from the germline V gene are SGHTA and FQGNSA. The V gene lost 2 bases and the J gene lost 9 bases, with 4 bases spanning the gap. The CDR3 DNA reads TGTGCCAGCAGCTTAACGGCCCAGTACTTC. Encoded protein: CASSLTAQYF.

The V gene is TRBV29-1, the J gene TRBJ2-6; 8 nucleotides align to TRBD1. The CDR3 has 18 amino acids. Germline CDR1 is SQVTM and CDR2 is ANQGSEA. With V trimmed by 5 bases and J by 1 base, 13 bases remained unmatched. The CDR3 is CSVFTDWDRWSGANVLTF. Here the CDR3 DNA reads TGCAGCGTTTTTACTGACTGGGACAGGTGGTCTGGGGCCAACGTCCTGACTTTC.

This rearrangement joins TRBV6-2 or TRBV6-3 to TRBJ2-5, with TRBD1 as a possible D gene (6 bases). Matching the DNA end better, TRBJ2-7 makes the J call doubtful. The CDR3 is 15 residues long. CDR1 MNHEY and CDR2 SVGEGT come from the germline V gene. The DNA of the CDR3 is TGTGCCAGCACCAAAGAAGGGGGAAACGTCTACGAGCAGTACTTC. Protein: CASTKEGGNVYEQYF.

The chain links TRBV14 to TRBJ1-4; TRBD1 is a possible D gene (5 bases). Trimming took off 3 bases at V and 8 bases at J, with 13 bases between the two ends. The CDR3 is made up of 14 amino acids. From germline, CDR1 is SGHDN and CDR2 FVKESK. The CDR3 loop reads CASSQPGVGEKLFF. The CDR3, as DNA: TGTGCCAGCAGCCAGCCGGGGGTAGGAGAAAAACTGTTTTTT.

The J gene is TRBJ1-4, the V gene TRBV28, with a tentative D call TRBD1 (6 bases). This CDR3 comprises 13 residues. The V gene's germline CDR1 is MDHEN and CDR2 SYDVKM. The V gene lost 8 bases and the J gene lost 8 bases, with 15 bases spanning the gap. CDR3 protein: CASCRGAWEKLFF. For the CDR3, the DNA is TGTGCCAGCTGCCGGGGGGCATGGGAAAAACTGTTTTTT.

This clonotype was observed a handful of times. The rearrangement uses TRBV4-3 and TRBJ2-7, with D possibly matching TRBD2 (6 bases). V shed 0 bases and J shed 1 base, with 7 bases lying between them. Germline loops: CDR1 LGHNA, CDR2 YSLEER. The CDR3 spans 14 residues. The CDR3 DNA reads as TGCGCCAGCAGCCAAGATGCGGGGTCCTACGAGCAGTACTTC. Protein product: CASSQDAGSYEQYF.

The chain joins TRBV12-3 or TRBV12-4 to TRBJ2-5, with 11 bases lining up with TRBD1. The tail of the sequence fits TRBJ2-1 better, so the J call may be wrong. The CDR3 sequence is 15 residues long. Here the CDR3 reads CASTRGDRGLLEQFF. CDR3 bases: TGTGCCAGCACAAGGGGGGACAGGGGGTTGCTTGAGCAGTTCTTC.